A selection of T cell receptor beta chains follows, all from one sample in a study of identifying expanded T cells in peripheral blood. Assay used: immunoSEQ multiplex PCR; TCRdb lists only in-frame clones, some missing. Here the sample spans about 52,000 clones, 70% to 85% being singletons. The sample consisted of blood. These receptor sequences come from a person aged 18-70 years in good health. Each CDR3 is given with its conserved first and last residue. A D gene is named only where the DNA matches it firmly. Clone size is not always given. Where it is, it says once, few, many or a class for expanded clones.

d_gene,abundance,v_gene,j_gene,CDR3nt,CDR3aa
-,-,TRBV11-2,TRBJ2-7,TGTGCCAGCAGCCAGCGGACTTTGGGGCAGTACTTC,CASSQRTLGQYF
TRBD2,-,TRBV28,TRBJ2-5,TGTGCCAGCAGCCTGACCCGCGGGACTAGCGCTCAAGAGACCCAGTACTTC,CASSLTRGTSAQETQYF
TRBD1,few,TRBV10-3,TRBJ1-5,TGTGCCATCAGTGCGCAGGGGGCTGGTCAGCCCCAGCATTTT,CAISAQGAGQPQHF
-,-,TRBV5-6,TRBJ2-7,TGTGCCAGCAGCTTTTACCGGCTAACCTACGAGCAGTACTTC,CASSFYRLTYEQYF
-,-,TRBV5-6,TRBJ2-5,TGTGCCAGCAGTCGCACAGGTCAAGAGACCCAGTACTTC,CASSRTGQETQYF
-,-,TRBV11-2,TRBJ2-2,TGTGCCAGCAGCTTATCTTCGGGGAACACCGGGGAGCTGTTTTTT,CASSLSSGNTGELFF
TRBD2,medium-sized,TRBV6-4,TRBJ2-1,TGTGCCAGCAGTGACTATGGGACTAGCGGCAATGAGCAGTTCTTC,CASSDYGTSGNEQFF
TRBD1,few,TRBV18,TRBJ1-5,TGTGCCAGCTCACCAGACAGGGCTACGAACCAGCCCCAGCATTTT,CASSPDRATNQPQHF
-,-,TRBV5-1,TRBJ1-1,TGCGCCAGCAGCGAGACGGTGGGAGAGACTGAAGCTTTCTTT,CASSETVGETEAFF
-,-,TRBV9,TRBJ2-1,TGTGCCAGCAGCGTATTCGGTAGCTCCTACAATGAGCAGTTCTTC,CASSVFGSSYNEQFF
TRBD1,-,TRBV9,TRBJ2-7,TGTGCCAGCAGCCTCCGGGACAGTCCAAACTCCTACGAGCAGTACTTC,CASSLRDSPNSYEQYF
-,-,TRBV9,TRBJ1-5,TGTGCCAGCAGCCCCCATGGGGGGGGTCAGCCCCAGCATTTT,CASSPHGGGQPQHF
TRBD2,-,TRBV2,TRBJ2-3,TGTGCCAGCAGCCCATGGACTAGCGGACCAGATACGCAGTATTTT,CASSPWTSGPDTQYF
-,-,TRBV28,TRBJ1-2,TGTGCCAGCAGTTTGAGGGGCGCCGCCGACTATGGCTACACCTTC,CASSLRGAADYGYTF
TRBD1,-,TRBV5-6,TRBJ2-5,TGTGCCAGCAGCCCAGGACAGGGGGAGACCCAGTACTTC,CASSPGQGETQYF
TRBD2,-,TRBV18,TRBJ2-3,TGTGCCAGCTCACCACCGCCTAGCGGGAGCGACACAGATACGCAGTATTTT,CASSPPPSGSDTDTQYF
-,once,TRBV7-2,TRBJ1-2,TGTGCCAGCAGCCTAGGTGGGACTCCTAACTATGGCTACACCTTC,CASSLGGTPNYGYTF
TRBD1,-,TRBV28,TRBJ1-4,TGTGCCAGCAGTGGACAGGGGGTAGGTGAAAAACTGTTTTTT,CASSGQGVGEKLFF
-,-,TRBV19,TRBJ2-1,TGTGCCAGTAGATCCAGGGGACAAAACAATGAGCAGTTCTTC,CASRSRGQNNEQFF
TRBD1,once,TRBV19,TRBJ1-2,TGTGCCAGTAGTATGGACAGGGCTGGCTACACCTTC,CASSMDRAGYTF
TRBD2,-,TRBV4-2,TRBJ2-1,TGTGCCAGCAGCCAAGAAAGCGGGAGGGCCTACAATGAGCAGTTCTTC,CASSQESGRAYNEQFF
-,-,TRBV7-2,TRBJ2-7,TGTGCCAGCAGTGAAGCCTGGGGCGGGAGGACAGGGAGCTCCTACGAGCAGTACTTC,CASSEAWGGRTGSSYEQYF
-,-,TRBV2,TRBJ1-2,TGTGCCAGCAGTGTCGCCTATGGCTACACCTTC,CASSVAYGYTF
-,-,TRBV10-3,TRBJ1-5,TGTGCCATCAGACCGGGGGTTGGAGGGAATCAGCCCCAGCATTTT,CAIRPGVGGNQPQHF
-,-,TRBV5-4,TRBJ2-2,TGTGCCAGCAGCTTCCAGGGGAACACCGGGGAGCTGTTTTTT,CASSFQGNTGELFF
TRBD2,-,TRBV15,TRBJ2-7,TGTGCCACCAGCAGAACTAGCGCACCCCCCGTAAACGAGCAGTACTTC,CATSRTSAPPVNEQYF
-,few,TRBV9,TRBJ1-1,TGTGCCAGCAGCGTAGACCCGGACAGGAACACTGAAGCTTTCTTT,CASSVDPDRNTEAFF
-,once,TRBV7-9,TRBJ1-4,TGTGCCAGCAGGAGGAGGGCCAGGGGATCTGAAAAACTGTTTTTT,CASRRRARGSEKLFF
-,-,TRBV12-5,TRBJ2-1,TGTGCTAGTGGTTTGGGGAGGACAGATGAGCAGTTCTTC,CASGLGRTDEQFF
-,-,TRBV5-1,TRBJ1-1,TGCGCCAGCAGCATTGGACCCTCGAACACTGAAGCTTTCTTT,CASSIGPSNTEAFF
-,-,TRBV2,TRBJ1-2,TGTGCCAGCAGTGGTAGCTATGGCTACACCTTC,CASSGSYGYTF
TRBD1,-,TRBV7-9,TRBJ2-5,TGTGCCAGCAGCTTAGGACAGGGTCTGGAGACCCAGTACTTC,CASSLGQGLETQYF
-,few,TRBV2,TRBJ2-2,TGTGCCAGCAGCGGTAACAGGGCGGGCACCGGGGAGCTGTTTTTT,CASSGNRAGTGELFF
-,once,TRBV4-2,TRBJ2-1,TGTGCCAGCAGCCAAGATAACAATGAGCAGTTCTTC,CASSQDNNEQFF
-,-,TRBV6-6,TRBJ2-5,TGTGCCAGCAGTACACCCATTACAGGGCCCCAAGAGACCCAGTACTTC,CASSTPITGPQETQYF
-,-,TRBV9,TRBJ1-1,TGTGCCAGCAGCCCCGAGGGCCTTGGTGAAGCTTTCTTT,CASSPEGLGEAFF
-,few,TRBV12-5,TRBJ2-2,TGTGCTAGTGGTTTGTATTCATGGCAAGACACCGGGGAGCTGTTTTTT,CASGLYSWQDTGELFF
-,few,TRBV6-1,TRBJ1-5,TGTGCCAGCAGTGAGGAGGGGCTTCGCGGTCAGCCCCAGCATTTT,CASSEEGLRGQPQHF
-,-,TRBV6-4,TRBJ2-3,TGTGCCAGCAGTGACGGAGACACAGATACGCAGTATTTT,CASSDGDTDTQYF
TRBD1,few,TRBV5-1,TRBJ1-5,TGCGCCAGCAGCTTGACAGGGGGCGATCAGCCCCAGCATTTT,CASSLTGGDQPQHF
TRBD1,medium-sized,TRBV6-1,TRBJ1-1,TGTGCCAGCAGTGTCATACAGGGGCCTGAAGCTTTCTTT,CASSVIQGPEAFF
TRBD1,few,TRBV29-1,TRBJ2-5,TGCAGCCTCTGGACAGGAGATCACCAAGAGACCCAGTACTTC,CSLWTGDHQETQYF
-,-,TRBV4-3,TRBJ1-2,TGCGCCAGCAGCCAAGATCTGAGGACGGCCGTTTCTGGCTACACCTTC,CASSQDLRTAVSGYTF
-,-,TRBV19,TRBJ1-5,TGTGCCAGTAGCCAGGGGACGGTTGGGTTTGGTCAGCCCCAGCATTTT,CASSQGTVGFGQPQHF
TRBD2,-,TRBV2,TRBJ2-3,TGTGCCAGCAGAAATCAGGGTAGCGGGGGGGCGAATACGCAGTATTTT,CASRNQGSGGANTQYF
-,once,TRBV6-1,TRBJ2-5,TGTGCCAGCAGTGAAGTCATGGCAGGGGGGAACCAAGAGACCCAGTACTTC,CASSEVMAGGNQETQYF